This TCR beta chain emerged from a study of blood T cell repertoires in COVID-19. Per the germline V gene, CDR1 is SEHNR and CDR2 is FQNEAQ (reference sequence). This CDR3 contains 14 residues. The V gene lost 5 bases and the J gene lost 0 bases, with 10 bases spanning the gap. Data came from immunoSEQ multiplex PCR; TCRdb stores just in-frame clones and leaves some out. The sample has hundreds of thousands of clones, around 86% seen once; the top ten hold under 7.5%. The clonotype was recovered from a man aged 55-75 years who had recovered from COVID-19. This chain joins TRBV7-9 and TRBJ1-1; D is unresolved. Material: peripheral blood. DNA of the CDR3: TGTGCCAGCAGCAAACAGAGAATGAACACTGAAGCTTTCTTT. Its translation: CASSKQRMNTEAFF.